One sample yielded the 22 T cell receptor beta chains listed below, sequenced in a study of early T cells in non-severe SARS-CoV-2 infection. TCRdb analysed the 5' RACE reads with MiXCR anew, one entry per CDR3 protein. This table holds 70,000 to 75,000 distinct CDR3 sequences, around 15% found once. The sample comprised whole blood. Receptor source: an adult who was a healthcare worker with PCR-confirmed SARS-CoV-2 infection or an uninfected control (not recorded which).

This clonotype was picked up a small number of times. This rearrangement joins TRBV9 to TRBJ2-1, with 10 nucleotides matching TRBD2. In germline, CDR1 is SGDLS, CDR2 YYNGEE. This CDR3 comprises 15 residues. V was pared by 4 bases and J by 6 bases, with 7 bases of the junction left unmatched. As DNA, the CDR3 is TGTGCCAGCAGCCTGAGCGGGGGGGCGGGCAATGAGCAGTTCTTC. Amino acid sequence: CASSLSGGAGNEQFF. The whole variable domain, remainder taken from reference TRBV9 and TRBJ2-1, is DSGVTQTPKHLITATGQRVTLRCSPRSGDLSVYWYQQSLDQGLQFLIQYYNGEERAKGNILERFSAQQFPDLHSELNLSSLELGDSALYFCASSLSGGAGNEQFFGPGTRLTVL.

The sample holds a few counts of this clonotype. In nucleotides, the CDR3 is TGTGCCAGCAGCTTGGCTAGCGGGGGATACAATGAGCAGTTCTTC. Translating gives CASSLASGGYNEQFF. The chain carries TRBV7-3 and TRBJ2-1; TRBD2 agrees at 10 bases. V lost 3 bases, J lost 4 bases, and 3 bases stayed unmatched. This CDR3 spans 15 amino acids. Per the germline V gene, CDR1 is SGHTA and CDR2 is FQGTGA.

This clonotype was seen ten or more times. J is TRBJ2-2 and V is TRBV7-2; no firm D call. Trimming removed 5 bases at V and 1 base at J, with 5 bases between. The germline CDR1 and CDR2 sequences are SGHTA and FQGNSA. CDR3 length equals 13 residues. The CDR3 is CASSLKNTGELFF. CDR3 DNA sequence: TGTGCCAGCAGCCTCAAGAACACCGGGGAGCTGTTTTTT.

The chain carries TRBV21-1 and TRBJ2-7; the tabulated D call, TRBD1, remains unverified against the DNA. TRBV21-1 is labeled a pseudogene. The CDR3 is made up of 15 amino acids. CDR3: CASPAGDSQIYEQYF. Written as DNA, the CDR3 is TGTGCCAGCCCCGCCGGGGACAGCCAAATTTACGAGCAGTACTTC.

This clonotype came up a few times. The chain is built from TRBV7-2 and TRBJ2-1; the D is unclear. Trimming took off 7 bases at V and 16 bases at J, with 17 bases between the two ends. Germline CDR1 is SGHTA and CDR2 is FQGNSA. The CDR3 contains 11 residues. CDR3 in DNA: TGTGCCAGCACCACTAACCAGCTACAATTCTTC. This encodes CASTTNQLQFF.

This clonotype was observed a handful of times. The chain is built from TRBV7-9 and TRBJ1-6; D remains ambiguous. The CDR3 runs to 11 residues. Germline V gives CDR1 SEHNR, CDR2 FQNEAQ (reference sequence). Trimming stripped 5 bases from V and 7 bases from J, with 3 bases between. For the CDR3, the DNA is TGTGCCAGCAGCGGGAATTCACCCCTCCACTTT. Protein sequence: CASSGNSPLHF.

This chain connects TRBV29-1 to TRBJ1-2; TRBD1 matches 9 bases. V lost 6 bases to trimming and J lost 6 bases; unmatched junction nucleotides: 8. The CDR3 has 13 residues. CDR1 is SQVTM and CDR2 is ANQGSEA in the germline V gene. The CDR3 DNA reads TGCAGCGTCGTGACAGGGGGGCCAAATGGCTACACCTTC. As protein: CSVVTGGPNGYTF.

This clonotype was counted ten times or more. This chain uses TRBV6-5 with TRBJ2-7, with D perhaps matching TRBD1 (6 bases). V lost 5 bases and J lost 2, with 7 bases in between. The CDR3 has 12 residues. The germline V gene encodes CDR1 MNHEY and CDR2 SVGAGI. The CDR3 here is CASSRTAYEQYF. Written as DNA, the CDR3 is TGTGCCAGCAGTCGGACAGCCTACGAGCAGTACTTC.

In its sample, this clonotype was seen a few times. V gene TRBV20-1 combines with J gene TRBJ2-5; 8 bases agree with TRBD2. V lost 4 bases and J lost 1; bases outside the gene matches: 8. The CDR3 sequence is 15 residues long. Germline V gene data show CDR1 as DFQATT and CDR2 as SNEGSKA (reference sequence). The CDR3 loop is CSATEASGFQETQYF. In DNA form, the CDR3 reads TGCAGTGCTACCGAGGCTAGCGGGTTCCAAGAGACCCAGTACTTC.

The CDR3 DNA reads TGTGCCAGCAGCCCTCCCCCAGGGTCCTACAATGAGCAGTTCTTC. Translated: CASSPPPGSYNEQFF. The rearrangement joins TRBV9 to TRBJ2-1; maybe TRBD1 (5 bases). The V end was cut by 4 bases, the J end by 1 base, with 12 bases between. The germline gives CDR1 SGDLS, CDR2 YYNGEE. The CDR3 has 15 amino acids.

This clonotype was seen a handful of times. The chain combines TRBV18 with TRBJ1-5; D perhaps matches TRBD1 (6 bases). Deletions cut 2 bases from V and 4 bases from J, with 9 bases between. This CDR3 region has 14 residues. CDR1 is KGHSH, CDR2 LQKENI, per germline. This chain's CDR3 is CASSPTGINQPQHF. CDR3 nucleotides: TGTGCCAGCTCACCAACAGGGATTAATCAGCCCCAGCATTTT.

The CDR3 bases are TGTGCCAGCAGCATGGACAGGGCAAGGAGGGAGCTGTTTTTT. This codes for CASSMDRARRELFF. The rearrangement joins TRBV7-3 to TRBJ2-2, with 8 bases matching TRBD1. The CDR3 runs to 14 residues. Germline CDR1 reads SGHTA; CDR2 reads FQGTGA. Trimming at V came to 5 bases and at J to 9 bases, leaving 8 bases not matched to a gene.

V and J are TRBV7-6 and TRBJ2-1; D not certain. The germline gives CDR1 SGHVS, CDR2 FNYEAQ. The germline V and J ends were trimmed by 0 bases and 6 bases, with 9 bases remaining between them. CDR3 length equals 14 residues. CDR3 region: CASSLAQFANEQFF. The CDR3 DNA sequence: TGTGCCAGCAGCTTAGCGCAATTCGCCAATGAGCAGTTCTTC.

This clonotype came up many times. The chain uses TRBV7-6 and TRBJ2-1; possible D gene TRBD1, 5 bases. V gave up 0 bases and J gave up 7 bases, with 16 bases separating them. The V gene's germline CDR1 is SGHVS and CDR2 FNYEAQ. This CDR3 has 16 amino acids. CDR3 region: CASSLAAPLGANEQFF. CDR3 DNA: TGTGCCAGCAGCTTAGCGGCCCCTCTAGGGGCGAATGAGCAGTTCTTC.

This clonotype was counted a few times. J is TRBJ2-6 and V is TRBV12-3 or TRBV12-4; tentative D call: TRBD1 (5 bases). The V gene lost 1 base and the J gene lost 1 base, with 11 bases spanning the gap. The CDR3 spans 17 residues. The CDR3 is CASSLGLTGSGANVLTF. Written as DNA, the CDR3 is TGTGCCAGCAGTTTAGGCCTCACAGGTTCTGGGGCCAACGTCCTGACTTTC.

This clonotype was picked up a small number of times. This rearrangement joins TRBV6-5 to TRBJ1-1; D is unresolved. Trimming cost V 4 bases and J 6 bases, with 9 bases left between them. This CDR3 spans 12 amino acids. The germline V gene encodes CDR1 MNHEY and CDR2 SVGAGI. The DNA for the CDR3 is TGTGCCAGCAGTTCCAGATTGGCTGAAGCTTTCTTT. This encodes CASSSRLAEAFF.

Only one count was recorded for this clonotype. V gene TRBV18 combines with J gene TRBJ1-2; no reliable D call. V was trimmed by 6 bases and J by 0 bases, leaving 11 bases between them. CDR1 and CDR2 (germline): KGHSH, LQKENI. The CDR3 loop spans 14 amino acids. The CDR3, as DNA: TGTGCCAGCTCGACCCGGGGTCCTAACTATGGCTACACCTTC. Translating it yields CASSTRGPNYGYTF.

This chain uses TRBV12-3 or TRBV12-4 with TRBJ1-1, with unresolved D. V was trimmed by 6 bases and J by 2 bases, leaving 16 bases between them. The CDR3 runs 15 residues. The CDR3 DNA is TGTGCCAGCAGGACCTCCTTGGAGTTTAACACTGAAGCTTTCTTT. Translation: CASRTSLEFNTEAFF.

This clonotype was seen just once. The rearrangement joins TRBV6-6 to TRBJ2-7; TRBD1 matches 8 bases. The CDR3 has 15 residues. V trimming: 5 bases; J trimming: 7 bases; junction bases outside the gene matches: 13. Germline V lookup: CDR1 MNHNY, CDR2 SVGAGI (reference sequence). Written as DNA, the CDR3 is TGTGCCAGCAGTCGCCTACAGGGGGAAACGGGTGAGCAGTACTTC. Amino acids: CASSRLQGETGEQYF.

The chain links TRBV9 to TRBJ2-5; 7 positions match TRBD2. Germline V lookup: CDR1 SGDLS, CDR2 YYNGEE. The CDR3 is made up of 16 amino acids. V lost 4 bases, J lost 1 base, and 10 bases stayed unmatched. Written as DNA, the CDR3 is TGTGCCAGCAGCCCCCGGGTTGCTAGCGGCCAAGAGACCCAGTACTTC. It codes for CASSPRVASGQETQYF.

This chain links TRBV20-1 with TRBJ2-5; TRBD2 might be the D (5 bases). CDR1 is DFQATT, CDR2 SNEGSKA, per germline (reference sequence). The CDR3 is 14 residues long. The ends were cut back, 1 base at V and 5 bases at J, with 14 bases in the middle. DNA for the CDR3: TGCAGTGCTAGAGGAACCGGGTGGAGGGAGACCCAGTACTTC. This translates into CSARGTGWRETQYF.

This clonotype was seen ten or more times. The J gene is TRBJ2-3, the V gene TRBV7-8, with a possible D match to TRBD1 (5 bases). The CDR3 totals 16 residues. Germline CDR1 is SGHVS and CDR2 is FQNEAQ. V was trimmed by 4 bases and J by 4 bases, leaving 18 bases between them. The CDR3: CASSSPQGVTPDTQYF. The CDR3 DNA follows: TGTGCCAGCAGCTCCCCTCAGGGTGTCACCCCAGATACGCAGTATTTT.